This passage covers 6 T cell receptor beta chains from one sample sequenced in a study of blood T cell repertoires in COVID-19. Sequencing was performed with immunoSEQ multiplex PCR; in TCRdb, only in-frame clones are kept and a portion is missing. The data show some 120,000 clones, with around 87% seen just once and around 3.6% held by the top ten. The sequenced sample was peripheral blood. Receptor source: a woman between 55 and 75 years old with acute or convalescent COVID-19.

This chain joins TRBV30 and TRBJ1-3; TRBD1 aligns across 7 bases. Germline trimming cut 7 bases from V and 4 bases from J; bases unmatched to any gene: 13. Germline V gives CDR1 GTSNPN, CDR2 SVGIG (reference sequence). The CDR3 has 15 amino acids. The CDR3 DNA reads TGTGCCTACACCGGGACAGCGCCGCGGGGAAACACCATATATTTT. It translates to CAYTGTAPRGNTIYF.

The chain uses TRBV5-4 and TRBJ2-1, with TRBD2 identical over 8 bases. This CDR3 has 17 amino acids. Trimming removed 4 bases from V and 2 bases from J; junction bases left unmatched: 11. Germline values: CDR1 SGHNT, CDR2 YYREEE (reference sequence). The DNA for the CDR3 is TGTGCCAGCAGCCCCCCACCGGGACTAGGGACCTACAATGAGCAGTTCTTC. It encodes CASSPPPGLGTYNEQFF.

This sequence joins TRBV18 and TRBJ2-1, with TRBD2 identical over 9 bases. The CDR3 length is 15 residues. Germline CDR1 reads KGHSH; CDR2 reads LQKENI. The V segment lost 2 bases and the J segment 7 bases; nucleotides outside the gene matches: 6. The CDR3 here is CASSPFGGRGNEQFF. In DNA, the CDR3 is TGTGCCAGCTCACCATTCGGCGGGAGGGGAAATGAGCAGTTCTTC.

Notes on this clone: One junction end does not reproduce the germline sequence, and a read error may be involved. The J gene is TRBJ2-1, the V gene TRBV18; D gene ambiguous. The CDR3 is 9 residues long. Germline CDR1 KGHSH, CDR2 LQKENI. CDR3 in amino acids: CASSPRAVF. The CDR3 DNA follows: TGTGCCAGCTCACCACGTGCGGTCTTC. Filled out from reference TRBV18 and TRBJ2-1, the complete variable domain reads NAGVMQNPRHLVRRRGQEARLRCSPMKGHSHVYWYRQLPEEGLKFMVYLQKENIIDESGMPKERFSAEFPKEGPSILRIQQVVRGDSAAYFCASSPRAVFGPGTRLTVL.

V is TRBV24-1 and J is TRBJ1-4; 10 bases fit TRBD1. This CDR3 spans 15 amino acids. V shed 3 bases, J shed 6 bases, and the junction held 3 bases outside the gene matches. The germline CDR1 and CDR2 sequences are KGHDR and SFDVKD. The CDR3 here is CATSDRGQGDEKLFF. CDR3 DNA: TGTGCCACCAGTGATCGAGGACAGGGGGATGAAAAACTGTTTTTT.

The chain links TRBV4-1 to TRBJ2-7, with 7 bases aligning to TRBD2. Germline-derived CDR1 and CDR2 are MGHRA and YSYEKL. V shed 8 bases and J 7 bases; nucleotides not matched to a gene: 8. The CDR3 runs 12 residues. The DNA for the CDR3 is TGCGCCAGCCGCCCCGGGGGGAGGGAGCAGTACTTC. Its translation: CASRPGGREQYF.